A selection of T cell receptor beta chains follows, all from one sample in a study of PD-1 and CTLA-4 blockade in melanoma. Assay used: immunoSEQ multiplex PCR; TCRdb lists only in-frame clones, some missing. In the table there are 25,000 to 40,000 clones, 88% of which are singletons. The sequencing used CD8+ T cells from peripheral blood, collected from a patient given anti-PD-1 treatment. These TCRs come from a human donor with melanoma. CDR3s leave out the opening cysteine and the closing phenylalanine or tryptophan.

j_call: TRBJ1-2
v_call: TRBV6-5
cdr3_length: 12
cdr3_aa: ASSLDRDPYGYT

j_call: TRBJ2-2
v_call: TRBV6-5
cdr3_length: 11
cdr3_aa: ASSLTSAGELF

j_call: TRBJ2-5
v_call: TRBV27
cdr3_length: 12
cdr3_aa: ASGPTRRLETQY

j_call: TRBJ1-2
v_call: TRBV14
cdr3_length: 12
cdr3_aa: ASSQEGLNYGYT

j_call: TRBJ1-4
v_call: TRBV6-6
cdr3_length: 10
cdr3_aa: ASSHRAGELF

j_call: TRBJ1-5
v_call: TRBV28
cdr3_length: 13
cdr3_aa: ASSFLGGSDQPQH

j_call: TRBJ2-7
v_call: TRBV6-5
cdr3_length: 11
cdr3_aa: ASSYSPRSEQY

j_call: TRBJ1-2
v_call: TRBV4-1
cdr3_length: 12
cdr3_aa: ASSQEIANYGYT

j_call: TRBJ2-1
v_call: TRBV13
cdr3_length: 13
cdr3_aa: ASSLGQTVANEQF

j_call: TRBJ2-3
v_call: TRBV12-3/TRBV12-4
cdr3_length: 11
cdr3_aa: ASSLGSTDTQY

j_call: TRBJ1-5
v_call: TRBV27
cdr3_length: 12
cdr3_aa: ASSVGTLNQPQH

j_call: TRBJ2-2
v_call: TRBV6-1
cdr3_length: 16
cdr3_aa: ASSAPRVAGGKTGELF

j_call: TRBJ2-7
v_call: TRBV5-6
cdr3_length: 11
cdr3_aa: ASSLGRLLEQY

j_call: TRBJ1-5
v_call: TRBV19
cdr3_length: 13
cdr3_aa: ASSIGQGLVQPQH

j_call: TRBJ1-1
v_call: TRBV29-1
cdr3_length: 9
cdr3_aa: SVAGAEGAF

j_call: TRBJ1-1
v_call: TRBV9
cdr3_length: 13
cdr3_aa: ASSVGQGGDTEAF

j_call: TRBJ1-1
v_call: TRBV27
cdr3_length: 14
cdr3_aa: ASSLGSRGSATEAF

j_call: TRBJ1-5
v_call: TRBV9
cdr3_length: 13
cdr3_aa: ASSADSSSNQPQH

j_call: TRBJ1-2
v_call: TRBV6-5
cdr3_length: 11
cdr3_aa: ASSYSSRKGYT

j_call: TRBJ1-5
v_call: TRBV19
cdr3_length: 10
cdr3_aa: ASSHLNQPQH

j_call: TRBJ2-7
v_call: TRBV13
cdr3_length: 13
cdr3_aa: ASSHPSGGALEQY

j_call: TRBJ2-2
v_call: TRBV7-6
cdr3_length: 14
cdr3_aa: ASSPQGARVGGELF

j_call: TRBJ1-3
v_call: TRBV11-3
cdr3_length: 13
cdr3_aa: ASSLGTSSGNTIY

j_call: TRBJ1-5
v_call: TRBV19
cdr3_length: 15
cdr3_aa: ASSILPGQGGNQPQH

j_call: TRBJ2-1
v_call: TRBV30
cdr3_length: 10
cdr3_aa: AWTHRGDEQF

j_call: TRBJ2-7
v_call: TRBV30
cdr3_length: 12
cdr3_aa: AWTAGTGGDEQY

j_call: TRBJ1-1
v_call: TRBV9
cdr3_length: 14
cdr3_aa: ASSVAPRQGDTEAF

j_call: TRBJ2-1
v_call: TRBV7-8
cdr3_length: 13
cdr3_aa: ASSLASGGLVEQF

j_call: TRBJ1-6
v_call: TRBV10-3
cdr3_length: 15
cdr3_aa: AISEGQGLSDNSPLH

j_call: TRBJ1-3
v_call: TRBV3-1/TRBV3-2
cdr3_length: 18
cdr3_aa: ASSQEPLIDSFHSGNTIY

j_call: TRBJ2-3
v_call: TRBV7-8
cdr3_length: 13
cdr3_aa: ASSSVGGPFDTQY

j_call: TRBJ1-4
v_call: TRBV11-2
cdr3_length: 10
cdr3_aa: ASTTLGEKLF

j_call: TRBJ1-1
v_call: TRBV5-1
cdr3_length: 12
cdr3_aa: ASSVGQGRAEAF

j_call: TRBJ2-7
v_call: TRBV28
cdr3_length: 12
cdr3_aa: ASSWTGGVYEQY

j_call: TRBJ2-7
v_call: TRBV7-9
cdr3_length: 12
cdr3_aa: ASSSELQGYEQY

j_call: TRBJ1-2
v_call: TRBV7-9
cdr3_length: 12
cdr3_aa: ASTPTGTGGYYT

j_call: TRBJ1-5
v_call: TRBV15
cdr3_length: 14
cdr3_aa: ATSHLGAGNHQPQH

j_call: TRBJ2-3
v_call: TRBV3-1/TRBV3-2
cdr3_length: 14
cdr3_aa: ASSQERGADLDTQY

j_call: TRBJ2-1
v_call: TRBV15
cdr3_length: 11
cdr3_aa: AARTGPNNEQF

j_call: TRBJ2-3
v_call: TRBV19
cdr3_length: 12
cdr3_aa: ASTGQGGTDTQY

j_call: TRBJ2-7
v_call: TRBV6-5
cdr3_length: 14
cdr3_aa: ASSYSTERGSYEQY

j_call: TRBJ1-2
v_call: TRBV7-9
cdr3_length: 11
cdr3_aa: ASSLQDWDGYT

j_call: TRBJ2-3
v_call: TRBV7-9
cdr3_length: 11
cdr3_aa: ASSLALGGNEY

j_call: TRBJ2-3
v_call: TRBV28
cdr3_length: 12
cdr3_aa: ASSLLGGTDTQY

j_call: TRBJ1-1
v_call: TRBV15
cdr3_length: 11
cdr3_aa: ATTPLGNTEAF

j_call: TRBJ2-3
v_call: TRBV5-1
cdr3_length: 15
cdr3_aa: ASSDGIAGVSTDTQY

j_call: TRBJ2-7
v_call: TRBV15
cdr3_length: 14
cdr3_aa: ATSRIPTDGDYEQY